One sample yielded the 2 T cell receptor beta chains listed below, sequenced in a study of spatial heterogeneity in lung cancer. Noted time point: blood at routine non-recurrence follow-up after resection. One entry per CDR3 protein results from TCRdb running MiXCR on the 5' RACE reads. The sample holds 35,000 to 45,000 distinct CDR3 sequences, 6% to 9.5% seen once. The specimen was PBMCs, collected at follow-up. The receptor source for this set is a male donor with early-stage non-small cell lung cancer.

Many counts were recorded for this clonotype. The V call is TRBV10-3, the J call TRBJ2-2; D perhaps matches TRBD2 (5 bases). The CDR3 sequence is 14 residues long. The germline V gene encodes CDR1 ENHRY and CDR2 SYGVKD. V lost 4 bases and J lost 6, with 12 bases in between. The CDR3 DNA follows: TGTGCCATCAGTGGGCAGCGGTACGCCGGGGAGCTGTTTTTT. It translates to CAISGQRYAGELFF.

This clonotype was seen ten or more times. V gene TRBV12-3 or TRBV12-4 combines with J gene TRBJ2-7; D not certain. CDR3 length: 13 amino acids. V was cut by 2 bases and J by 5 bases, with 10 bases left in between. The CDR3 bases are TGTGCCAGCAGTTTACTAGGCGTTCACGAGCAGTACTTC. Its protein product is CASSLLGVHEQYF.